Listed below are T cell receptor beta chains from one sample, sequenced in a study of cytomegalovirus exposure and HLA in healthy donors. Clones were read by immunoSEQ multiplex PCR, and TCRdb kept only the in-frame ones, dropping some. Of about 180,000 clones in the sample, about 85% were seen once. The sequenced material came from PBMCs. The receptors were sampled from a man aged 18-30 years in good health and CMV-seropositive. Each CDR3 is given with its conserved first and last residue. D genes are given only for firm matches. Some rows have no size entry. The others give once, few or many, or a class for an expanded clone.

J	V	size	length	D	CDR3	DNA
TRBJ2-5	TRBV28	NA	12	TRBD1	CASRTGQETQYF	TGTGCCAGCAGGACAGGGCAAGAGACCCAGTACTTC
TRBJ1-2	TRBV2	few	13	TRBD1	CASTGQGSYGYTF	TGTGCCAGCACCGGACAGGGATCCTATGGCTACACCTTC
TRBJ2-2	TRBV28	NA	16	TRBD2	CASSSRGSYDTGELFF	TGTGCCAGCAGTTCCCGCGGGAGTTACGACACCGGGGAGCTGTTTTTT
TRBJ2-1	TRBV7-2	NA	15	NA	CASSPGTYSYNEQFF	TGTGCCAGCAGCCCCGGTACCTACTCCTACAATGAGCAGTTCTTC
TRBJ2-1	TRBV9	NA	15	TRBD2	CASSIGTSGGHEQFF	TGTGCCAGCAGCATCGGGACTAGCGGGGGGCATGAGCAGTTCTTC
TRBJ1-2	TRBV19	NA	14	TRBD1	CASKGGRGHYGYTF	TGTGCCAGTAAAGGGGGCAGGGGACACTATGGCTACACCTTC
TRBJ1-2	TRBV28	NA	13	TRBD1	CASNSGQYYGYTF	TGTGCCAGCAATTCGGGACAGTACTATGGCTACACCTTC
TRBJ2-7	TRBV7-8	NA	14	NA	CASNGGQAPYEQYF	TGTGCCAGCAACGGCGGGCAGGCTCCCTACGAGCAGTACTTC
TRBJ1-1	TRBV4-1	NA	14	TRBD1	CASSQGTGSREAFF	TGCGCCAGCAGCCAAGGGACAGGTTCACGTGAAGCTTTCTTT
TRBJ2-1	TRBV9	NA	13	TRBD2	CASSAGGYNEQFF	TGTGCCAGCAGCGCGGGGGGGTACAATGAGCAGTTCTTC
TRBJ2-7	TRBV6-1	NA	15	TRBD1	CASRRTGAGEGEQYF	TGTGCCAGCAGGAGGACAGGGGCAGGGGAAGGCGAGCAGTACTTC
TRBJ2-3	TRBV27	NA	16	NA	CASSSRRTVQGDTQYF	TGTGCCAGCAGTTCCCGACGGACAGTCCAGGGGGATACGCAGTATTTT
TRBJ2-5	TRBV13	NA	15	NA	CASSLSGERIETQYF	TGTGCCAGCAGCTTATCCGGGGAGCGGATAGAGACCCAGTACTTC
TRBJ2-3	TRBV5-1	NA	12	TRBD1	CASGQATDTQYF	TGCGCCAGTGGACAGGCCACAGATACGCAGTATTTT
TRBJ2-7	TRBV18	NA	11	NA	CASSDLYEQYF	TGTGCCAGCTCAGACTTATACGAGCAGTACTTC
TRBJ1-1	TRBV5-1	NA	14	TRBD1	CASSSQGVRTEAFF	TGCGCCAGCAGCTCACAGGGGGTAAGAACTGAAGCTTTCTTT
TRBJ2-5	TRBV7-6	NA	16	NA	CASSPRGVREQETQYF	TGTGCCAGCAGCCCCCGTGGAGTGCGGGAACAAGAGACCCAGTACTTC
TRBJ2-5	TRBV7-7	NA	15	TRBD1	CASSPGQGNKETQYF	TGTGCTAGCAGCCCGGGACAGGGCAACAAAGAGACCCAGTACTTC
TRBJ1-2	TRBV6-1	NA	16	TRBD1	CASSEAGTGDSYGYTF	TGTGCCAGCAGTGAGGCGGGGACAGGGGACAGCTATGGCTACACCTTC
TRBJ2-5	TRBV18	few	15	TRBD1	CASSVTGQGRETQYF	TGTGCCAGCTCGGTAACGGGACAGGGAAGAGAGACCCAGTACTTC
TRBJ2-3	TRBV10-3	NA	13	TRBD1	CANGQGAADTQYF	TGTGCCAACGGACAGGGGGCCGCGGATACGCAGTATTTT
TRBJ1-6	TRBV11-2	NA	19	TRBD1	CASSPWTGGPWAYNSPLHF	TGTGCCAGCAGCCCATGGACAGGGGGGCCATGGGCCTATAATTCACCCCTCCACTTT
TRBJ2-7	TRBV5-1	NA	14	TRBD1	CASRTGTASYEQYF	TGCGCCAGCAGAACCGGGACAGCCTCCTACGAGCAGTACTTC
TRBJ2-7	TRBV7-9	NA	15	TRBD2	CASSSRLAGGYEQYF	TGTGCCAGCAGCTCCCGACTAGCGGGAGGCTACGAGCAGTACTTC
TRBJ2-2	TRBV7-8	once	17	NA	CASSLYAPARASGELFF	TGTGCCAGCAGCTTATATGCCCCGGCCAGGGCGTCCGGGGAGCTGTTTTTT
TRBJ1-3	TRBV28	NA	17	NA	CASSSPTAGSAGNTIYF	TGTGCCAGCAGTTCCCCTACCGCCGGGTCGGCAGGAAACACCATATATTTT
TRBJ2-5	TRBV5-1	NA	16	TRBD2	CASSPGVAGDGETQYF	TGCGCCAGCAGCCCCGGGGTAGCGGGAGATGGGGAGACCCAGTACTTC
TRBJ2-3	TRBV6-1	few	15	TRBD2	CASSAFSGGTDTQYF	TGTGCCAGCAGTGCATTTAGCGGGGGCACAGATACGCAGTATTTT
TRBJ1-6	TRBV11-3	NA	17	TRBD1	CASSLRGLGTVNSPLHF	TGTGCCAGCAGCCTTCGGGGGCTCGGGACAGTAAATTCACCCCTCCACTTT
TRBJ1-5	TRBV30	NA	13	NA	CAWSILSNQPQHF	TGTGCCTGGAGTATTCTTAGCAATCAGCCCCAGCATTTT
TRBJ2-7	TRBV27	NA	15	TRBD1	CASSFGTGGTYEQYF	TGTGCCAGCAGTTTCGGGACAGGGGGCACCTACGAGCAGTACTTC